Below, one T cell receptor beta chain is given with its context. Its target antigen remains unknown. Base quality data are lacking; no much larger clone is found one base away. Genomic DNA was extracted from sorted cells with the Quick-DNA Microprep Kit. Amplification of TCRbeta DNA was done with the immunoSEQ hsTCRbeta kit, following the protocol from the manufacturer. An Illumina MiSeq instrument was used to sequence the TCRbeta libraries. The authors' analysis ran thus. Removing out-of-frame sequences left 2,204,828 distinct TCRbeta sequences, an average of approximately 65,000 per individual. Each individual was scored according to the count of 160 or so previously reported CMV-associated TCRbeta sequences and the total productive distinct TCRbeta count. A beta-binomial model was reimplemented in Python, and random forests from scikit-learn, run with default parameters, were trained on data from the US cohort. Classifier performance on the Belgian cohort was summarized as median AUC with percentile confidence intervals over 10,000 bootstrap iterations. Entries here come from immuneACCESS through TCRdb and include only in-frame sequences with V and J called. Some clones fail to appear in such tables; in the studies checked, an unresolved V gene covers under half of the shortfall, and the cause of the remainder is unknown. V and J calls and clone size are as listed in that table; D and trimming were resolved from the DNA. In all, the sample holds over 35,000 clones, and nearly 80% of those were seen once. The ten largest clones take up about 0.8% of the sample.

This entry is derived from a study of memory CD4+ T cells and cytomegalovirus serostatus (dated 2019 in TCRdb). With respect to the entire study: The cohort included around 35 healthy adults from Belgium, of whom 9 were CMV seropositive and some 24 were CMV seronegative. To replicate a published TCR-based CMV serostatus classifier, the researchers sequenced the CD4+ memory TCRbeta repertoires of a Belgian cohort whose cytomegalovirus serostatus was known. Points the paper makes about the study in general: Only CD4+CD45RO+ memory cells were sequenced, in contrast to the original study, which included naive and memory CD4+ and CD8+ populations. Results were interpreted as suggesting that the CMV-associated TCR signature is largely present in the CD4+ memory repertoire. For predicting CMV serostatus, the median bootstrapped AUC was roughly 0.96 using the original framework and about 0.9 using a US-trained random forest. Among the 150 to 200 previously reported CMV-associated TCRbeta sequences, some 62 showed up in the CD4+ memory repertoires, with each one found in between one and five individuals. The original-framework classifier achieved a median bootstrapped AUC of about 0.94 with a 95% CI of 0.76-1.00 on the Belgian cohort.

A FACSAria II was used to sort memory CD4+ T cells, defined as single viable CD3+CD4+CD8-CD45RO+ cells. CMV serostatus was determined with a Roche Elecsys assay detecting serum IgG against CMV pp150, pp28, p38 and p52. Once the samples were thawed, total CD4+ T cells were enriched through positive selection using CD4 magnetic microbeads. The samples came from a separate study whose specific focus was interrogating the CD4+ T cell memory repertoire. Peripheral blood mononuclear cells were isolated and cryopreserved according to standard operating procedures, and serum was stored at -80 degrees C. CD3-PerCP (BW264/56), CD4-APC (RPA-T4), CD45RO-PE (UCHT1) and CD8-Pacific Orange (3B5) antibodies were used for staining, and non-viable cells were excluded with Sytox blue. Per the germline V gene, SGDLS is the CDR1 and YYNGEE is the CDR2. Including the terminal cysteine and phenylalanine, the CDR3 comprises 14 residues. Only the CDR3 part of the read is kept: 42 bases, read in frame from the first base. V is pared back by 6 bases and J by 6 bases, with 18 bases lying between the germline termini.

The sequenced sample consisted of memory CD4+ T cells from blood. The chain employs TRBV9 and TRBJ1-1, with the D gene not confidently named. This TCR was sampled from an adult in good health and CMV-seronegative. The CDR3 protein: CASTRQMGRAEAFF. The sequenced DNA is TGTGCCAGCACACGTCAGATGGGGAGGGCTGAAGCTTTCTTT. Reference TRBV9 and TRBJ1-1 proteins supply the regions before and after the CDR3; the full variable domain is: DSGVTQTPKHLITATGQRVTLRCSPRSGDLSVYWYQQSLDQGLQFLIQYYNGEERAKGNILERFSAQQFPDLHSELNLSSLELGDSALYFCASTRQMGRAEAFFGQGTRLTVV.